This TCR beta chain comes out of a study of CD8+ T cells in alopecia areata. General study points: Uncertainty remains about how baseline CD8+ expansion links to response, with one nonresponder.

Germline V gene sequence: CDR1 GTSNPN, CDR2 SVGIG (reference sequence). This CDR3 contains 13 residues. The ends were cut back, 3 bases at V and 1 base at J, with 9 bases in the middle. Following RNA extraction, reverse transcription yielded cDNA that acted as the sequencing template. TCRdb keeps only in-frame clones here, not all; method: immunoSEQ multiplex PCR. The sample has about 190,000 clones, over 55% seen once. Concerning this clone itself: Its specificity is not known.

Treatment in this sample: oral pan-JAK inhibitor, 5-10 mg twice daily. This chain uses TRBV30 with TRBJ1-1; the D is unclear. This receptor was taken from a human donor with alopecia areata. The sequences come from CD4+ T cells sorted from blood, collected at week 24, from a patient treated with tofacitinib. This CDR3 reads CAWRSQPNTEAFF. The CDR3 region has the DNA TGTGCCTGGAGGTCCCAGCCGAACACTGAAGCTTTCTTT.